Detailed here is one TCR beta chain. The antigen remains undetermined. This entry comes from a study of OX40 agonist ivuxolimab in advanced cancers. Study at large: Patients received the agonistic anti-OX40 (CD134) antibody ivuxolimab.

The table came from immunoSEQ multiplex PCR; TCRdb's copy has only in-frame clones and leaves some out. This sample has approximately 71,000 clones, with roughly 84% found just once. Autoimmune disease history or systemic immunosuppression disqualified patients. Germline V gene data show CDR1 as SGHNT and CDR2 as YYREEE (reference sequence). This CDR3 region has 14 residues. Trimming cost V 2 bases and J 2 bases, with 10 bases left between them. General study points: Among the lowest peripheral clonal expansion occurred in 0.1-3.0 mg/kg partial responders. There was clonal expansion of CD4+ and CD8+ blood T cells by week 6 at 0.1 to 3.0 mg/kg.

The rearrangement joins TRBV5-4 to TRBJ2-5; D is possibly TRBD1 (6 bases). The clonotype was recovered from an adult with an advanced solid tumor such as melanoma, head and neck, liver or kidney cancer. The sample was CD4+ or CD8+ T cells sorted from blood, taken in a trial of the OX40 agonist ivuxolimab. DNA of the CDR3: TGTGCCAGCAGCTTCGGGACAACTCAAGAGACCCAGTACTTC. It encodes CASSFGTTQETQYF.